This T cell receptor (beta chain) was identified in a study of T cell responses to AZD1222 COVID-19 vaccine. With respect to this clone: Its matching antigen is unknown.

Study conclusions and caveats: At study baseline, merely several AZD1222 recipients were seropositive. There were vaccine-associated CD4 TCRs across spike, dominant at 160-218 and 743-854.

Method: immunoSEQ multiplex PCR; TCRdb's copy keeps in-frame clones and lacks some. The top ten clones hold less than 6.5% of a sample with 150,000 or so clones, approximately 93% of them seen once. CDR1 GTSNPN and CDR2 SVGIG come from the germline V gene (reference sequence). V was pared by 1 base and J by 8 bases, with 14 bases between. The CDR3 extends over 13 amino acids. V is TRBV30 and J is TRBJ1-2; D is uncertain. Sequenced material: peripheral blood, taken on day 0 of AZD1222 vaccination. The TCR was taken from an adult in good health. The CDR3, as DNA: TGTGCCTGGAGTGATCCCCCTCGGACCGGCTACACCTTC. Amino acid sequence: CAWSDPPRTGYTF.